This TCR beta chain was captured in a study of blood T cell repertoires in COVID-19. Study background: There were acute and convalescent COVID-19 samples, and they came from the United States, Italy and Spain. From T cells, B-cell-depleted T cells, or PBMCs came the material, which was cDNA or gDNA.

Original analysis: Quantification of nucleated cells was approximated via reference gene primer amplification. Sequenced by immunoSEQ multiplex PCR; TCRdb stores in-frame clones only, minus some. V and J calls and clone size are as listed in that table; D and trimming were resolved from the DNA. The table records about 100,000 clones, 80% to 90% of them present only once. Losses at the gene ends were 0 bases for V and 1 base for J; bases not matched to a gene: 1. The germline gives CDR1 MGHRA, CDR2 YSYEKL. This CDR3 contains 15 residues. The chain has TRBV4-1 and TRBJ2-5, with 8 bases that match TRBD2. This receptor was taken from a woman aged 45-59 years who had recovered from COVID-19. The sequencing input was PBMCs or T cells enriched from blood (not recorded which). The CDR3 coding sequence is TGCGCCAGCAGCCAAGACGGGAGGGTCCAAGAGACCCAGTACTTC. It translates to CASSQDGRVQETQYF.